One and the same sample provided the 4 T cell receptor beta chains below, sequenced in a study of CD8+ T cells in alopecia areata. Treatment denoted: oral pan-JAK inhibitor, 5-10 mg twice daily. Following extraction, RNA underwent reverse transcription to cDNA, which served as the sequencing template. Sequencing was performed with immunoSEQ multiplex PCR; in TCRdb, only in-frame clones are kept and a portion is missing. The table shows 150,000 to 250,000 clones, with roughly three fifths occurring only once. Specimen: CD4+ T cells sorted from blood, collected at week 4, from a patient treated with tofacitinib. The receptors stem from a human donor with alopecia areata.

The chain has TRBV28 and TRBJ2-3; the D gene is possibly TRBD2 (7 bases). Germline V gene sequence: CDR1 MDHEN, CDR2 SYDVKM. This CDR3 is built from 17 residues. Trimming removed 5 bases at V and 0 bases at J, with 18 bases between. The CDR3 sequence is CASSKYLRGGSTDTQYF. The CDR3 coding sequence is TGTGCCAGCAGTAAATACCTTCGCGGGGGCAGCACAGATACGCAGTATTTT.

This clone was seen more than once but under ten times. The chain combines TRBV28 with TRBJ1-4; 8 bases agree with TRBD1. Germline lookup yields CDR1 MDHEN and CDR2 SYDVKM. V lost 4 bases to trimming and J lost 0 bases; unmatched junction nucleotides: 1. This CDR3 has 15 residues. DNA of the CDR3: TGTGCCAGCAGTTCAGGGGGCGCAACTAATGAAAAACTGTTTTTT. Translation gives CASSSGGATNEKLFF.

Here the CDR3 DNA reads TGTGCCATCAGTAACAGGGGTTCGGATGGCTACACCTTC. It codes for CAISNRGSDGYTF. The chain joins TRBV10-3 to TRBJ1-2; 7 nucleotides line up with TRBD1. This CDR3 is 13 amino acids long. The junction had 6 bases not matched to a gene; V was cut back by 5 bases and J by 6 bases. Germline CDR1 reads ENHRY; CDR2 reads SYGVKD.

The V call is TRBV2, the J call TRBJ1-4, with D tentatively TRBD1 (5 bases). The germline V gene encodes CDR1 SNHLY and CDR2 FYNNEI. The CDR3 is 13 residues long. Trimming left V 8 bases short and J 7 bases short, with 14 bases between. The CDR3 region is CASGTFGGEKLFF. CDR3 in DNA: TGTGCCAGCGGGACCTTTGGCGGTGAAAAACTGTTTTTT.